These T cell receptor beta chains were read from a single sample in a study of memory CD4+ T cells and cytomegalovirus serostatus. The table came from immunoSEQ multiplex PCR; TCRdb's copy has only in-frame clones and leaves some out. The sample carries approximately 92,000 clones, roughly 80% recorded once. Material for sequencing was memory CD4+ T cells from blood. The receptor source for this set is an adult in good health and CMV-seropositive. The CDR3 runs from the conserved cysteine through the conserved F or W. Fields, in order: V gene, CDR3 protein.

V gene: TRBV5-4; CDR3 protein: CASSLSQETQYF
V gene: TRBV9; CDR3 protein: CASSVGRDSTYEQYF
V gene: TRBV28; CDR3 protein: CASSPGGLDLIEAFF
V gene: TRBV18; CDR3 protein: CASLGLAGGPSTDTQYF
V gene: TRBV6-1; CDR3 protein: CASIAGGYEQYF
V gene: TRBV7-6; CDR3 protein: CASSLGLAGGTYTGELFF
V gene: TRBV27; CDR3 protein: CASSSPGTGGITEAFF
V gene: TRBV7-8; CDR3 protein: CASSPRTSANYEQYF
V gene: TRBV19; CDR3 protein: CASSWDGRVNTEAFF
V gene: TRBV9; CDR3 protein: CASSVIGTSGRVPGANVLTF
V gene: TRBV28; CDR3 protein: CASVQRQPYGYTF
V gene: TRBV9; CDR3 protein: CASSPGTRGGTGELFF
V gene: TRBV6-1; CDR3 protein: CASRGQPQETQYF
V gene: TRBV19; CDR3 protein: CASSSKTGTEQFF
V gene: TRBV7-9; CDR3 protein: CASSSPGQEREQYF
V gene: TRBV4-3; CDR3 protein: CASSQGGTFNEKLFF
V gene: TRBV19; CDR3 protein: CASSLIAGGPGGYNEQFF
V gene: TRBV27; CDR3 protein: CASRLTAADTQYF
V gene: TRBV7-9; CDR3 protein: CASSTQPGQGSGYTF
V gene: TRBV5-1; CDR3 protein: CASRLDSNQETQYF
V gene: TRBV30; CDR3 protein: CACYPASRYTIYF
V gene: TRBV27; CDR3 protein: CASSPGLAGRSNEQYF
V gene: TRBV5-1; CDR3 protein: CASSFYRGRSAGGETQYF
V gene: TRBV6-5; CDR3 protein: CASRPTGYPGELFF
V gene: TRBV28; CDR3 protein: CASSRGGTGGSREQYF
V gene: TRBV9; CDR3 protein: CASSVGPGQETQYF
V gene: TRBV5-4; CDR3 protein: CASSFYLGGRVTKNIQYF
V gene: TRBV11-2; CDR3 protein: CASDLQGHEQFF